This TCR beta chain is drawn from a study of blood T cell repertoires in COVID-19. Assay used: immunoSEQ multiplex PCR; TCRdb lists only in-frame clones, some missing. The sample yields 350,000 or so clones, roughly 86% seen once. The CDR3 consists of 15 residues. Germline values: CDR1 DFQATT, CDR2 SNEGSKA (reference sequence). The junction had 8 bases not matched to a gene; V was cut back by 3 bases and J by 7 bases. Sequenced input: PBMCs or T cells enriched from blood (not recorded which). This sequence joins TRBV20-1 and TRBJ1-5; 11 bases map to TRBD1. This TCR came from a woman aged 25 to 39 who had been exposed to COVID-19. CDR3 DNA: TGCAGTGCTAGTGGGACAGGGGGGGTCGGGCAGCCCCAGCATTTT. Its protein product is CSASGTGGVGQPQHF.